Listed below are T cell receptor beta chains from one sample, sequenced in a study of blood T cell repertoires in COVID-19. The method was immunoSEQ multiplex PCR; TCRdb's version includes in-frame clones alone and lacks a portion of them. The table shows more than 100,000 clones, with 80% to 85% occurring only once. The specimen sequenced was peripheral blood. These receptors came from a man aged 60 to 69 with acute or convalescent COVID-19. The CDR3 runs from the conserved cysteine through the conserved F or W. The D gene is left open where the match is weak. Where a row states a size, it is once, few, many or the class of an expanded clone; other rows omit it.

-	TRBV24-1	15	TRBD1	TRBJ1-2	CATSDRTGASYGYTF	TGTGCCACCAGTGATCGGACAGGGGCGTCTTATGGCTACACCTTC
-	TRBV3-1/TRBV3-2	19	-	TRBJ1-4	CASSQESGGTVGSNEKLFF	TGTGCCAGCAGCCAAGAGAGCGGAGGGACGGTCGGATCGAATGAAAAACTGTTTTTT
-	TRBV10-3	13	-	TRBJ1-1	CAISELGNTEAFF	TGTGCCATCAGTGAGTTGGGCAACACTGAAGCTTTCTTT
-	TRBV19	12	-	TRBJ1-1	CASSIGEGEAFF	TGTGCCAGTAGTATTGGGGAGGGAGAAGCTTTCTTT
-	TRBV6-1	13	TRBD1	TRBJ1-1	CASSDRGDTEAFF	TGTGCCAGCAGTGACAGGGGGGACACTGAAGCTTTCTTT
-	TRBV4-1	17	-	TRBJ2-7	CASSQLGLAGISYEQYF	TGCGCCAGCAGCCAACTTGGACTTGCGGGGATCTCCTACGAGCAGTACTTC
-	TRBV3-1/TRBV3-2	14	TRBD1	TRBJ2-1	CASSHLTGVDEQFF	TGTGCCAGCAGCCATCTCACAGGGGTGGATGAGCAGTTCTTC
-	TRBV2	14	TRBD1	TRBJ1-1	CASSSDRVNTEAFF	TGTGCCAGCAGTTCCGACAGGGTCAACACTGAAGCTTTCTTT
-	TRBV19	17	TRBD2	TRBJ2-3	CASSIGDGRAGTDTQYF	TGTGCCAGTAGTATAGGGGACGGGAGGGCCGGGACAGATACGCAGTATTTT
-	TRBV6-1	15	-	TRBJ1-2	CASSENQGFGYGYTF	TGTGCCAGCAGTGAAAACCAGGGCTTCGGCTATGGCTACACCTTC
-	TRBV12-5	13	TRBD1	TRBJ1-2	CASEGQGAFGYTF	TGTGCTAGTGAAGGGCAGGGGGCGTTTGGCTACACCTTC
-	TRBV7-8	15	-	TRBJ1-3	CASSSRTGSGNTIYF	TGTGCCAGCAGCTCACGGACGGGGTCGGGAAACACCATATATTTT
once	TRBV6-5	13	-	TRBJ1-2	CASSYGQLYGYTF	TGTGCCAGCAGTTACGGGCAGCTCTATGGCTACACCTTC
-	TRBV6-5	15	-	TRBJ1-2	CASRADSSPNYGYTF	TGTGCCAGCAGAGCCGACAGCTCTCCTAACTATGGCTACACCTTC
-	TRBV6-1	14	-	TRBJ1-2	CASSDRGLDYGYTF	TGTGCCAGCAGTGACAGGGGACTAGACTATGGCTACACCTTC
-	TRBV5-1	12	TRBD2	TRBJ2-1	CASRRTSDEQFF	TGCGCCAGCAGGCGAACTAGCGATGAGCAGTTCTTC
-	TRBV7-2	14	-	TRBJ2-7	CASSLNPATYEQYF	TGTGCCAGCAGCTTAAATCCAGCGACCTACGAGCAGTACTTC
-	TRBV7-3	14	-	TRBJ1-3	CASSLSSSGNTIYF	TGTGCCAGCAGCTTAAGCAGCTCTGGAAACACCATATATTTT